The 28 T cell receptor beta chains below all came from one sample that was sequenced in a study of cytomegalovirus exposure and HLA in healthy donors. PCR involved 60 Vbeta and 13 Jbeta primers. The table came from immunoSEQ multiplex PCR; TCRdb's copy has only in-frame clones and leaves some out. This sample has about 170,000 clones, with about two thirds found just once. The sequencing input was PBMCs. Receptors were obtained from a human donor in good health.

The chain links TRBV10-2 to TRBJ1-2; possible D gene TRBD1, 5 bases. CDR1 and CDR2 from the germline V gene are WSHSY and SAAADI. V was shortened by 8 bases and J by 4 bases, with 14 bases between the two germline ends. CDR3 length: 13 residues. DNA for the CDR3: TGCGCCAGCGGGGGGGGAGTTACCTATGGCTACACCTTC. Its protein is CASGGGVTYGYTF.

V gene TRBV6-4 combines with J gene TRBJ2-3, with D maybe TRBD2 (6 bases). With 6 bases removed from V and 1 base from J, the gap between germline ends came to 14 bases. Germline-derived CDR1 and CDR2 are MRHNA and SNTAGT. This CDR3 spans 15 amino acids. The CDR3 DNA follows: TGTGCCAGCAGCGGACTATTCTGGGGCACAGATACGCAGTATTTT. Amino acids: CASSGLFWGTDTQYF.

The chain uses TRBV10-3 and TRBJ1-2, with 8 bases fitting TRBD1. Germline-derived CDR1 and CDR2 are ENHRY and SYGVKD. The CDR3 consists of 18 residues. The junction had 13 bases not matched to a gene; V was cut back by 4 bases and J by 0 bases. For the CDR3, the DNA is TGTGCCATCAGTGTCGTAGGGGGACAGGACCCAGCTAACTATGGCTACACCTTC. Amino acid sequence: CAISVVGGQDPANYGYTF.

The V gene is TRBV29-1, the J gene TRBJ2-5, with a weak D call TRBD1 (6 bases). Trimming took 6 bases from V and 5 from J, leaving 16 bases between them. This CDR3 contains 13 residues. Germline CDR1 is SQVTM and CDR2 is ANQGSEA. CDR3 protein: CSVRLQGVETQYF. CDR3 DNA sequence: TGCAGCGTCCGATTACAGGGAGTGGAGACCCAGTACTTC.

The chain employs TRBV30 and TRBJ1-2; no firm D call. This CDR3 region has 14 residues. Trimming took 0 bases from V and 4 from J, leaving 12 bases between them. CDR1 and CDR2 from the germline V gene are GTSNPN and SVGIG (reference sequence). CDR3 sequence (DNA): TGTGCCTGGAGTGTAGACACCGCGGGCTATGGCTACACCTTC. Residues: CAWSVDTAGYGYTF. Based on the CDR3 plus reference TRBV30 and TRBJ1-2, the full variable domain is SQTIHQWPATLVQPVGSPLSLECTVEGTSNPNLYWYRQAAGRGLQLLFYSVGIGQISSEVPQNLSASRPQDRQFILSSKKLLLSDSGFYLCAWSVDTAGYGYTFGSGTRLTVV.

This clone has a single count. The CDR3: CSVAPGQGTNTGELFF. The CDR3 DNA sequence: TGCAGCGTAGCTCCGGGACAGGGAACGAACACCGGGGAGCTGTTTTTT. V usage is TRBV29-1 and J usage is TRBJ2-2; TRBD1 agrees at 9 bases. CDR1 and CDR2 (germline): SQVTM, ANQGSEA. The CDR3 is 16 amino acids. V dropped 6 bases and J dropped 0; count of bases not matched to a gene: 8.

This chain links TRBV19 with TRBJ2-7, with D tentatively TRBD2 (6 bases). The CDR3 loop spans 15 amino acids. The germline V gene has CDR1 LNHDA and CDR2 SQIVND (reference sequence). Trimming shortened V by 3 bases and J by 0 bases, and 12 bases separated the two germline ends. CDR3 sequence: CASSIRRAPSYEQYF. The CDR3 DNA is TGTGCCAGTAGTATTAGGAGGGCTCCCTCCTACGAGCAGTACTTC.

The gene calls are TRBV19 and TRBJ2-4; 12 nucleotides match TRBD2. Germline lookup yields CDR1 LNHDA and CDR2 SQIVND (reference sequence). This CDR3 contains 13 residues. The V and J ends lost 5 bases and 12 bases, in that order; junction bases with no gene match: 5. The CDR3 DNA reads as TGTGCCAGTAGTGTGCTAGCGGGGGGGGATCAGTACTTC. Its protein is CASSVLAGGDQYF. Based on the CDR3 plus reference TRBV19 and TRBJ2-4, the full variable domain is DGGITQSPKYLFRKEGQNVTLSCEQNLNHDAMYWYRQDPGQGLRLIYYSQIVNDFQKGDIAEGYSVSREKKESFPLTVTSAQKNPTAFYLCASSVLAGGDQYFGAGTRLSVL.

J is TRBJ1-1 and V is TRBV6-4; D call uncertain. Per germline, CDR1 MRHNA and CDR2 SNTAGT. The CDR3 consists of 13 residues. The V and J ends lost 6 bases and 2 bases respectively, with 10 bases between them. CDR3 in DNA: TGTGCCAGCAGCTTTCAGCGAAACACTGAAGCTTTCTTT. Amino acid sequence: CASSFQRNTEAFF.

V gene TRBV21-1 combines with J gene TRBJ1-1; no DNA check was done on the table's D call, TRBD1. TRBV21-1 is noted as a pseudogene. The CDR3 is 15 amino acids. CDR3 protein: CASSPNKGTGGDAFF. For the CDR3, the DNA is TGTGCCAGCAGCCCCAACAAGGGGACAGGGGGAGACGCTTTCTTT.

V gene TRBV30 combines with J gene TRBJ2-5; possible D gene TRBD2, 7 bases. The V end was cut by 3 bases, the J end by 5 bases, with 10 bases between. This CDR3 is 12 amino acids long. Germline loops: CDR1 GTSNPN, CDR2 SVGIG (reference sequence). The CDR3 here is CAWSGGQETQYF. For the CDR3, the DNA is TGTGCCTGGAGCGGGGGGCAGGAGACCCAGTACTTC.

The V and J genes are TRBV29-1 and TRBJ2-7; the match to TRBD1 covers 9 bases. CDR1 SQVTM and CDR2 ANQGSEA come from the germline V gene. The trim removed 6 bases at V and 4 bases at J, leaving 4 bases unmatched. There are 12 residues in the CDR3. Here the CDR3 reads CSVRDRAYEQYF. The CDR3 DNA reads as TGCAGCGTGCGGGACAGGGCGTACGAGCAGTACTTC.

The V call is TRBV7-8, the J call TRBJ1-2; D may be TRBD1 (5 bases). V lost 1 base and J lost 8, with 14 bases in between. This CDR3 region has 14 residues. Germline loops: CDR1 SGHVS, CDR2 FQNEAQ. CDR3 sequence (DNA): TGTGCCAGCAGCTTAGGTGGGGGGGAGAACGGCTACACCTTC. Translation gives CASSLGGGENGYTF.

The CDR3 region has the DNA TGTGCCAGCAGCGTAGAGGGGGGGGCAGAGACCCAGTACTTC. Residues: CASSVEGGAETQYF. The chain is built from TRBV9 and TRBJ2-5; D may be TRBD2 (7 bases). CDR3 size: 14 residues. Trimming took off 0 bases at V and 4 bases at J, with 10 bases between the two ends. In germline, CDR1 is SGDLS, CDR2 YYNGEE.

The chain has TRBV4-2 and TRBJ1-2; the D gene is possibly TRBD1 (6 bases). V gave up 3 bases and J gave up 4 bases, with 9 bases separating them. CDR3 size: 13 residues. In germline, CDR1 is LGHNA, CDR2 YNFKEQ. The CDR3 loop reads CASSQGDTYGYTF. In DNA, the CDR3 is TGTGCCAGCAGCCAGGGGGACACCTATGGCTACACCTTC.

The table lists this clone with a count of one. V gene TRBV7-6 combines with J gene TRBJ2-2; D gene ambiguous. V shed 0 bases and J shed 3 bases, with 5 bases lying between them. CDR1 is SGHVS, CDR2 FNYEAQ, per germline. This CDR3 contains 14 residues. The CDR3 loop reads CASSLAQYTGELFF. As DNA, the CDR3 is TGTGCCAGCAGCTTAGCACAATACACCGGGGAGCTGTTTTTT.

This clone was recorded once. The rearrangement links TRBV5-1 to TRBJ1-6; 7 bases are a match to TRBD1. V was pared by 2 bases and J by 7 bases, with 6 bases of the junction left unmatched. CDR1 and CDR2 from the germline V gene are SGHRS and YFSETQ. The CDR3 contains 15 residues. The CDR3 loop is CASSLRDSTNSPLHF. For the CDR3, the DNA is TGCGCCAGCAGCTTAAGGGACAGCACAAATTCACCCCTCCACTTT.

The chain uses TRBV18 and TRBJ1-1; D is possibly TRBD1 (5 bases). From germline, CDR1 is KGHSH and CDR2 LQKENI. V was trimmed by 3 bases and J by 1 base, leaving 6 bases between them. The CDR3 length is 13 residues. This CDR3 is CASSPDKNTEAFF. CDR3 nucleotide sequence: TGTGCCAGCTCACCGGACAAGAACACTGAAGCTTTCTTT.

The rearrangement uses TRBV13 and TRBJ2-1, with 8 bases identical to TRBD1. The trim removed 3 bases at V and 3 bases at J, leaving 1 base unmatched. This CDR3 is built from 14 residues. Per the germline V gene, CDR1 is PRHDT and CDR2 is FYEKMQ (reference sequence). The CDR3 nucleotides read TGTGCCAGCAGCTTCGGGACAGGCTACAATGAGCAGTTCTTC. Translation gives CASSFGTGYNEQFF.

The chain links TRBV7-3 to TRBJ2-1, with 9 bases aligning to TRBD2. Germline values: CDR1 SGHTA, CDR2 FQGTGA. V trimming: 1 base; J trimming: 7 bases; junction bases outside the gene matches: 5. This CDR3 spans 15 amino acids. As DNA, the CDR3 is TGTGCCAGCAGCTTAAGGGGACTAGCTAGTAATGAGCAGTTCTTC. The encoded protein is CASSLRGLASNEQFF.

The rearrangement joins TRBV6-5 to TRBJ2-6; 7 nucleotides match TRBD1. The junction had 5 bases not matched to a gene; V was cut back by 5 bases and J by 4 bases. Per the germline V gene, CDR1 is MNHEY and CDR2 is SVGAGI. The CDR3 is made up of 15 amino acids. As DNA, the CDR3 is TGTGCCAGCAGTCAGACAGGGTCCGGGGCCAACGTCCTGACTTTC. Translating it yields CASSQTGSGANVLTF.

This sequence joins TRBV30 and TRBJ2-5; D is perhaps TRBD2 (5 bases). CDR3 length equals 14 residues. Between the trimmed V and J ends, which lost 2 bases and 5 bases, there was a span of 15 bases. Per the germline V gene, CDR1 is GTSNPN and CDR2 is SVGIG (reference sequence). CDR3 protein: CAWSSLVGGETQYF. In DNA form, the CDR3 reads TGTGCCTGGAGTAGCCTGGTGGGCGGGGAGACCCAGTACTTC.

The gene calls are TRBV15 and TRBJ2-2; D call uncertain. V was shortened by 10 bases and J by 4 bases, with 16 bases between the two germline ends. Germline V gene data show CDR1 as LNHNV and CDR2 as YYDKDF (reference sequence). There are 14 residues in the CDR3. The CDR3 spells CASEKKDSTGELFF. The CDR3 nucleotides read TGTGCCAGCGAGAAAAAAGATAGCACCGGGGAGCTGTTTTTT.

This clone came up a few times. The rearrangement uses TRBV6-1 and TRBJ1-1, with a weak D call TRBD1 (5 bases). The CDR3 contains 13 residues. Germline V CDR1 and CDR2: MNHNS, SASEGT. Trimming removed 7 bases at V and 4 bases at J, with 13 bases between. The CDR3 loop is CASILRVGTEAFF. The DNA for the CDR3 is TGTGCCAGCATCCTCAGGGTGGGCACTGAAGCTTTCTTT.

This clone was recorded a few times. Here the CDR3 reads CASSPPGDRGIPYEQYF. The CDR3 nucleotides are TGTGCCAGCAGCCCCCCGGGGGACAGGGGGATCCCCTACGAGCAGTACTTC. This rearrangement joins TRBV7-9 to TRBJ2-7; TRBD1 agrees at 11 bases. This CDR3 comprises 17 residues. Germline lookup yields CDR1 SEHNR and CDR2 FQNEAQ (reference sequence). The V gene end was trimmed by 5 bases and the J gene end by 2 bases; junction bases not matched to a gene: 11.

This clone was picked up a small number of times. This chain uses TRBV2 with TRBJ1-1; perhaps TRBD1 as D (6 bases). V shed 7 bases and J shed 4 bases, with 10 bases lying between them. The germline gives CDR1 SNHLY, CDR2 FYNNEI. The CDR3 extends over 12 amino acids. The DNA for the CDR3 is TGTGCCAGCAACGTCAGGGGCACTGAAGCTTTCTTT. This translates into CASNVRGTEAFF.

The genes are TRBV7-6 and TRBJ1-2; 8 bases are shared with TRBD1. The CDR3 extends over 16 amino acids. The germline V gene has CDR1 SGHVS and CDR2 FNYEAQ. Trimming cost V 5 bases and J 2 bases; bases outside gene matches: 10. The CDR3 region is CASSPEQTGANYGYTF. The CDR3 DNA follows: TGTGCCAGCAGCCCGGAGCAGACAGGGGCCAACTATGGCTACACCTTC.

The chain uses TRBV12-5 and TRBJ2-1, with 10 bases fitting TRBD2. The germline V gene has CDR1 LGHNT and CDR2 FRNRAP. V trimming: 3 bases; J trimming: 0 bases; junction bases outside the gene matches: 8. This CDR3 has 18 amino acids. CDR3 DNA sequence: TGTGCTAGTGGTTTAGTACGGCTAGCGGGGGACTCCTACAATGAGCAGTTCTTC. It yields the protein CASGLVRLAGDSYNEQFF. The full variable domain, completed using reference TRBV12-5 and TRBJ2-1, is DARVTQTPRHKVTEMGQEVTMRCQPILGHNTVFWYRQTMMQGLELLAYFRNRAPLDDSGMPKDRFSAEMPDATLATLKIQPSEPRDSAVYFCASGLVRLAGDSYNEQFFGPGTRLTVL.